The rows below give T cell receptor beta chains drawn from one sample of a study of blood T cells in healthy people across ages. In TCRdb, the 5' RACE reads were re-called with MiXCR into one record per CDR3 protein. The sample records 1.2 million to 1.5 million distinct CDR3 sequences, 42% being singletons. Source material: blood. The receptors were gathered from a woman aged 18 to 35 in good health. CDR3s include the opening cysteine and the closing phenylalanine or tryptophan.

cdr3_aa v_call
CSVPPGLAGGEQYF TRBV29-1
CVSSYSAGYEQYF TRBV6-5
CSVAGTSGTRETDTQYF TRBV29-1
CAWLQDSTDTQYF TRBV30
CASNEGGGTDTQYF TRBV9
CASSFGENNEQFF TRBV27
CASSTGLLDEQYF TRBV18
CASSQYTKGQPQHF TRBV4-1
CSADRGQTINSPLHF TRBV20-1
CASSQDPGLGYEQYF TRBV4-1
CSAGRTSGLPQETQYF TRBV20-1
CASSPIYSATNEKLFF TRBV3-1
CASSLIRGQTYEQYF TRBV18
CASSPLAGDTNEQFF TRBV5-1
CASTAGGAGYGYTF TRBV21-1
CASSISRYGYTF TRBV5-1
CASSQYISGPYEQYF TRBV4-1
CASSESRGSLNEQFF TRBV2
CASSSPGRKITQVFGANVLTF TRBV12-3/TRBV12-4